This TCR beta chain was captured by sequencing in a study of vaccination effects on CD4 cells after COVID-19. For the study at large: After the second dose, samples were taken at median day 72. In culture with around 9.1 IU/ml IL-2 and 9 to 10 ug/ml peptides, PBMC were grown at some 2 million per well. Study-wide results and caveats: In the late period after vaccination, infection- and vaccine-induced clones contracted markedly.

It was after roughly 11 days of culture that CD4+ T cells were isolated. Vaccination of participants consisted of two doses of either the BNT162b2 or mRNA-1273 vaccine. Nucleocapsid antibody tests were negative, and the vaccine recipients had no prior SARS-CoV-2 infection. Sequencing used immunoSEQ multiplex PCR; TCRdb keeps in-frame clones, though not all of them. The data hold about 45,000 clones, with approximately 70% observed a single time. The V gene lost 4 bases and the J gene lost 4 bases, with 22 bases spanning the gap. The CDR3 covers 18 residues. Germline CDR1 is SGHAT and CDR2 is FQNNGV. Comment on this clone: Antigen unknown.

The sample in question was CD4+ T cells from PBMCs cultured without peptide, obtained after COVID-19 vaccination. This rearrangement joins TRBV11-2 to TRBJ1-4, with unresolved D. This receptor was obtained from a human donor who received a COVID-19 vaccine. The CDR3 region has the DNA TGTGCCAGCAGCTCTGCACGTCGGAGCCGGTCGGGTAATGAAAAACTGTTTTTT. Amino acid sequence: CASSSARRSRSGNEKLFF.